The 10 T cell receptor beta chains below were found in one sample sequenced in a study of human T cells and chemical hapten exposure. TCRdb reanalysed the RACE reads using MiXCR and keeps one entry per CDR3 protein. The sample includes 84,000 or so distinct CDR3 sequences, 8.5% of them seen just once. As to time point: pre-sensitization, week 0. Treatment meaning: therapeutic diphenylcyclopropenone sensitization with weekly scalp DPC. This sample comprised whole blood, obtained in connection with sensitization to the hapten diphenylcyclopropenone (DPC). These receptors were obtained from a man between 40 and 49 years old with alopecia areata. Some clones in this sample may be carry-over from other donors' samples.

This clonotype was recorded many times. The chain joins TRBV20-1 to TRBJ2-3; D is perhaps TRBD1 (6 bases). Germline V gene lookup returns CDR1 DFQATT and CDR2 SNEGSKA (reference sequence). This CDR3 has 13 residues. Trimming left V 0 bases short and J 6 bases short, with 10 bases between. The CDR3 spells CSAREGARDTQYF. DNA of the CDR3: TGCAGTGCTAGAGAGGGGGCCCGGGATACGCAGTATTTT.

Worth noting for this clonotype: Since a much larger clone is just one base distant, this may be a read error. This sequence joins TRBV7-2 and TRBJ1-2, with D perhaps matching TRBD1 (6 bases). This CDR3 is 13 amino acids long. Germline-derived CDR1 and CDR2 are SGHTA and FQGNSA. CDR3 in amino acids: CVSSLRQVHGYTF. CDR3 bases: TGTGTCAGCAGTCTACGACAGGTCCATGGCTACACCTTC.

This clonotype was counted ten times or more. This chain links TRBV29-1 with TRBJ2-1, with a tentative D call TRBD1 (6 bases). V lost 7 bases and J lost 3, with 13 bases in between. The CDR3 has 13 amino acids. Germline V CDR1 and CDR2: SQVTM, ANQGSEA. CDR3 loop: CSATGTNYNEQFF. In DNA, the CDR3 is TGCAGCGCCACCGGGACAAACTACAATGAGCAGTTCTTC.

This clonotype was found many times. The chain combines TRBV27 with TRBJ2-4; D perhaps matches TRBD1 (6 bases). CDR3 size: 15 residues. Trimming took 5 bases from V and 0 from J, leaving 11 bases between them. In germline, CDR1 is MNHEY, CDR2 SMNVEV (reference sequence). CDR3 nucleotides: TGTGCCAGCAGTCCGTCGACAGGAGCCAAAAACATTCAGTACTTC. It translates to CASSPSTGAKNIQYF.

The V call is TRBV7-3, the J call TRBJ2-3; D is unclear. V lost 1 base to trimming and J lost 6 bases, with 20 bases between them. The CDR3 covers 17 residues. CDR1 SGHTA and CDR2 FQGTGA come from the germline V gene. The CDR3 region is CASSLNGGLVPSDTQYF. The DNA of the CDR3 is TGTGCCAGCAGCTTAAATGGTGGGCTAGTTCCCTCCGATACGCAGTATTTT.

CDR3 region: CASSQGLPNTEAFF. The CDR3 DNA follows: TGCGCCAGCAGCCAGGGACTTCCGAACACTGAAGCTTTCTTT. The chain uses TRBV5-1 and TRBJ1-1; tentative D call: TRBD1 (5 bases). V dropped 4 bases and J dropped 1 base, with 11 bases sitting between them. This CDR3 region has 14 residues. Germline CDR1 reads SGHRS; CDR2 reads YFSETQ.

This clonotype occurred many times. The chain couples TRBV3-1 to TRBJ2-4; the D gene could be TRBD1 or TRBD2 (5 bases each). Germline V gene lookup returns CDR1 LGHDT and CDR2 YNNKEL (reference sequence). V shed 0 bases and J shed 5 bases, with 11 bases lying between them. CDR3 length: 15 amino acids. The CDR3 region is CASSQDGGFENIQYF. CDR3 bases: TGTGCCAGCAGCCAAGATGGGGGTTTCGAAAACATTCAGTACTTC.

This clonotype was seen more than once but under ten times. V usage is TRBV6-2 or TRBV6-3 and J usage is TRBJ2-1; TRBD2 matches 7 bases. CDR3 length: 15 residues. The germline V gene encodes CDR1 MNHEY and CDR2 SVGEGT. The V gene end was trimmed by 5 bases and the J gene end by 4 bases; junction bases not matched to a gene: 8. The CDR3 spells CASSPLAGSYNEQFF. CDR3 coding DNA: TGTGCCAGCAGTCCCTTAGCGGGCTCGTACAATGAGCAGTTCTTC.

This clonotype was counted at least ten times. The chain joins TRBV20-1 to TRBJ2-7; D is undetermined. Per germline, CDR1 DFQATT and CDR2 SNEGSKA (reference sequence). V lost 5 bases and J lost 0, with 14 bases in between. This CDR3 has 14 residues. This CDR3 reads CSARQGLSSYEQYF. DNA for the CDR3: TGCAGTGCTCGCCAAGGGCTGAGCTCCTACGAGCAGTACTTC.

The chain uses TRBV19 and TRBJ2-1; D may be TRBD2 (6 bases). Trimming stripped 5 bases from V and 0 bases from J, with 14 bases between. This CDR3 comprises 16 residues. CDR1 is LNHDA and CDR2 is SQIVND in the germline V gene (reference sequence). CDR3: CASSSLATRSYNEQFF. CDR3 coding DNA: TGTGCCAGTAGTTCGCTAGCGACCCGCTCCTACAATGAGCAGTTCTTC.